These 30 T cell receptor beta chains were all obtained from the same sample, sequenced in a study of CD8 T cells in ankylosing spondylitis. TCRdb independently ran MiXCR on the 5' RACE reads; one entry per CDR3 protein. The table includes more than 150,000 distinct CDR3 sequences, roughly 13% detected once. Specimen: blood, either unsorted or a sorted T cell fraction (not recorded which). The receptors here all came from a male donor with ankylosing spondylitis or in good health (not recorded which).

This clonotype has a count of ten or more. DNA for the CDR3: TGTGCCAGCAGCCCCTTTGAGGGGGCATCCTACAATGAGCAGTTCTTC. Its translation is CASSPFEGASYNEQFF. The rearrangement uses TRBV7-9 and TRBJ2-1, with TRBD1 matching over 7 bases. This CDR3 has 16 residues. V trimming: 5 bases; J trimming: 1 base; junction bases outside the gene matches: 8. Germline CDR1 is SEHNR and CDR2 is FQNEAQ (reference sequence).

The chain joins TRBV19 to TRBJ1-1, with D unclear. CDR3 length equals 11 residues. The germline V gene has CDR1 LNHDA and CDR2 SQIVND (reference sequence). The germline V and J ends were trimmed by 7 bases and 4 bases, with 7 bases remaining between them. CDR3 protein: CASTEGTEAFF. CDR3 coding DNA: TGTGCCAGTACGGAGGGCACTGAAGCTTTCTTT.

This clonotype showed up many times. This rearrangement joins TRBV5-1 to TRBJ1-2; perhaps TRBD1 as D (5 bases). The CDR3 totals 13 residues. Trimming took 1 base from V and 4 from J, leaving 8 bases between them. CDR1 is SGHRS, CDR2 YFSETQ, per germline. CDR3 region: CASSLTDSYGYTF. In DNA form, the CDR3 reads TGCGCCAGCAGCTTGACCGACAGCTATGGCTACACCTTC. Full variable domain (remainder filled in from reference TRBV5-1 and TRBJ1-2): KAGVTQTPRYLIKTRGQQVTLSCSPISGHRSVSWYQQTPGQGLQFLFEYFSETQRNKGNFPGRFSGRQFSNSRSEMNVSTLELGDSALYLCASSLTDSYGYTFGSGTRLTVV.

This chain links TRBV13 with TRBJ2-1; 14 bases fit TRBD2. The CDR3 totals 15 residues. CDR1 PRHDT and CDR2 FYEKMQ come from the germline V gene (reference sequence). J gave up 5 bases and V 7 bases, and 4 bases lay outside the gene matches. The CDR3 nucleotides read TGTGCCAGCATCAAGACTAGCGGGAGGGACAATGAGCAGTTCTTC. It encodes CASIKTSGRDNEQFF.

This clonotype has a handful of counts. The rearrangement uses TRBV7-6 and TRBJ2-7; TRBD1 matches 11 bases. The germline CDR1 and CDR2 sequences are SGHVS and FNYEAQ. The CDR3 is 15 amino acids. The ends lost 3 bases at V and 6 bases at J; junction bases unmatched: 7. The CDR3 nucleotides read TGTGCCAGCAGCTTCATACGGGACAGGGGGTCCGAGCAGTACTTC. Protein: CASSFIRDRGSEQYF.

This sequence joins TRBV4-2 and TRBJ2-7; D is possibly TRBD2 (6 bases). Trimming cost V 8 bases and J 2 bases, with 10 bases left between them. Germline V CDR1 and CDR2: LGHNA, YNFKEQ. This CDR3 region has 12 residues. CDR3 amino acids: CASRDSTYEQYF. CDR3 nucleotide sequence: TGTGCCAGCCGGGACTCAACCTACGAGCAGTACTTC.

This clonotype has a handful of counts. The chain is built from TRBV11-2 and TRBJ2-1; the D is unclear. V lost 5 bases to trimming and J lost 0 bases, with 17 bases between them. In germline, CDR1 is SGHAT, CDR2 FQNNGV. There are 17 residues in the CDR3. CDR3 DNA: TGTGCCAGCAGCGACCGACCGGCGGAACCCTCCTACAATGAGCAGTTCTTC. Encoded protein: CASSDRPAEPSYNEQFF.

This clonotype was counted a few times. The V gene is TRBV7-2, the J gene TRBJ2-5; the match to TRBD2 covers 13 bases. In germline, CDR1 is SGHTA, CDR2 FQGNSA. The CDR3 is 17 residues long. The ends lost 5 bases at V and 5 bases at J; junction bases unmatched: 11. The CDR3 coding sequence is TGTGCCAGCAGCCTTCTGCGACTAGCGGGGGGAGAGGAGACCCAGTACTTC. Protein product: CASSLLRLAGGEETQYF.

This clonotype turned up a few times. The gene calls are TRBV6-1 and TRBJ1-5, with D possibly matching TRBD1 (5 bases). The V and J ends lost 2 bases and 5 bases respectively, with 13 bases between them. Germline V lookup: CDR1 MNHNS, CDR2 SASEGT. This CDR3 spans 15 amino acids. The CDR3 region has the DNA TGTGCCAGCAGTGAAAGGGCGGGGGGTTATCAGCCCCAGCATTTT. It encodes CASSERAGGYQPQHF.

This clonotype was seen only a few times. V usage is TRBV3-1 and J usage is TRBJ2-2; 12 bases fit TRBD2. The CDR3 spans 17 residues. Germline CDR1 and CDR2: LGHDT and YNNKEL (reference sequence). Trimming removed 3 bases from V and 5 bases from J; junction bases left unmatched: 7. The CDR3 sequence: CASSHLAGGLDTGELFF. In DNA form, the CDR3 reads TGTGCCAGCAGCCACCTAGCGGGAGGGTTGGATACCGGGGAGCTGTTTTTT.

The V gene is TRBV7-9, the J gene TRBJ2-1; the D is unclear. V dropped 7 bases and J dropped 7 bases, with 14 bases sitting between them. This CDR3 is 13 amino acids long. Germline CDR1 is SEHNR and CDR2 is FQNEAQ (reference sequence). Here the CDR3 reads CASTPKVGNEQFF. CDR3 sequence (DNA): TGTGCCAGCACCCCAAAGGTCGGGAATGAGCAGTTCTTC.

The V call is TRBV12-3 or TRBV12-4, the J call TRBJ1-6; possibly TRBD1 for D (5 bases). The CDR3 has 12 amino acids. V dropped 6 bases and J dropped 10 bases, with 10 bases sitting between them. The CDR3: CASSRGVSPLHF. The CDR3 nucleotides read TGTGCCAGCAGCCGGGGGGTCTCACCCCTCCACTTT.

This clonotype was detected only a few times. Its ends do not fully match the called genes, so a read error is possible. J is TRBJ2-1 and V is TRBV2; D might be TRBD1 (6 bases). CDR1 is SNHLY and CDR2 is FYNNEI in the germline V gene. CDR3 length: 14 residues. In DNA, the CDR3 is TGTGCCAGCAGCGAAGAACAGGGCCTCGATGAGCAGTTCTTC. Protein product: CASSEEQGLDEQFF.

This clonotype occurred a few times. The chain uses TRBV20-1 and TRBJ2-7; D is possibly TRBD1 (5 bases). This CDR3 has 13 amino acids. V was clipped by 3 bases and J by 3 bases, with 12 bases between them. Germline V gene data show CDR1 as DFQATT and CDR2 as SNEGSKA (reference sequence). CDR3 sequence reads: CSARSRQSYEQYF. CDR3 bases: TGCAGTGCTAGGTCTCGACAGAGCTACGAGCAGTACTTC.

This clonotype was counted between two and nine times. An end of the junction does not agree with germline; a read error may underlie this. The chain employs TRBV27 and TRBJ2-6, with TRBD1 matching 7 bases. The germline gives CDR1 MNHEY, CDR2 SMNVEV (reference sequence). The CDR3 spans 21 residues. CDR3 in DNA: TGTGCCAGCAGTCTATCTTATCCGGGACAGCGGAGAGACTCTGGGGCCAACGTCCTGACTTTC. Its translation is CASSLSYPGQRRDSGANVLTF.

This clonotype was observed at least ten times. This sequence joins TRBV7-9 and TRBJ1-1, with D unresolved. Germline V CDR1 and CDR2: SEHNR, FQNEAQ (reference sequence). The V and J ends lost 3 bases and 8 bases respectively, with 13 bases between them. The CDR3 is 13 amino acids. The CDR3 here is CASSFEYSSEAFF. CDR3 coding DNA: TGTGCCAGCAGCTTTGAGTACTCCTCGGAAGCTTTCTTT.

The gene calls are TRBV7-9 and TRBJ1-1, with unresolved D. The CDR3 length is 14 residues. Germline lookup yields CDR1 SEHNR and CDR2 FQNEAQ (reference sequence). The germline V and J ends were trimmed by 2 bases and 5 bases, with 12 bases remaining between them. CDR3 coding DNA: TGTGCCAGCAGCTTAATTCTAGGGAGTACTGAAGCTTTCTTT. Protein product: CASSLILGSTEAFF.

A few counts support this clonotype. CDR3 in DNA: TGTGCCAGCAGCCAAACCCTAGCGGGGCCGGGAGAGCAGTTCTTC. Protein product: CASSQTLAGPGEQFF. The chain employs TRBV4-2 and TRBJ2-1, with 9 bases aligning to TRBD2. The CDR3 loop spans 15 amino acids. Unmatched junction bases numbered 9, after V lost 2 bases and J lost 10 bases. CDR1 is LGHNA and CDR2 is YNFKEQ in the germline V gene.

This clonotype was recorded a few times. CDR3 coding DNA: TGCGCCAGCAGACAATACAGGGAGGATGAAGCTTTCTTT. It codes for CASRQYREDEAFF. The chain employs TRBV5-1 and TRBJ1-1; possible D gene TRBD1, 6 bases. V was cut by 5 bases and J by 7 bases, with 15 bases left in between. CDR1 and CDR2 from the germline V gene are SGHRS and YFSETQ. This CDR3 has 13 amino acids.

This clonotype was observed a handful of times. V is TRBV27 and J is TRBJ1-2; D not certain. Germline CDR1 and CDR2: MNHEY and SMNVEV (reference sequence). Trimming stripped 2 bases from V and 4 bases from J, with 11 bases between. This CDR3 has 14 residues. CDR3 amino acids: CASSLRGPPYGYTF. The CDR3 DNA reads TGTGCCAGCAGTTTACGAGGGCCCCCCTATGGCTACACCTTC.

The chain has TRBV18 and TRBJ2-5; D unclear. CDR1 is KGHSH and CDR2 is LQKENI in the germline V gene. Trimming shortened V by 0 bases and J by 2 bases, and 10 bases separated the two germline ends. This CDR3 region has 15 residues. The CDR3 bases are TGTGCCAGCTCACCACCCGGCAGAGCTCAAGAGACCCAGTACTTC. It translates to CASSPPGRAQETQYF.

The chain uses TRBV27 and TRBJ2-1, with D perhaps given as TRBD1 or TRBD2 (5 bases each). Germline CDR1 is MNHEY and CDR2 is SMNVEV (reference sequence). The CDR3 has 15 residues. The V end was cut by 1 base, the J end by 2 bases, with 9 bases between. This chain's CDR3 is CASSLWGITYNEQFF. The CDR3 nucleotides are TGTGCCAGCAGTTTATGGGGGATTACCTACAATGAGCAGTTCTTC.

The V call is TRBV10-3, the J call TRBJ2-3; D gene unclear. The ends were cut back, 6 bases at V and 6 bases at J, with 16 bases in the middle. Germline CDR1 and CDR2: ENHRY and SYGVKD. The CDR3 contains 14 residues. The CDR3 nucleotides are TGTGCCATCAGCCACGGGCTCCTCTGCGATACGCAGTATTTT. Amino acids: CAISHGLLCDTQYF.

This clonotype was seen only a few times. The genes are TRBV27 and TRBJ2-7; D remains ambiguous. CDR1 MNHEY and CDR2 SMNVEV come from the germline V gene (reference sequence). The V and J ends lost 4 bases and 2 bases respectively, with 15 bases between them. This CDR3 spans 15 amino acids. The CDR3: CASSSRPTLTYEQYF. For the CDR3, the DNA is TGTGCCAGCAGTTCTCGACCTACCCTTACCTACGAGCAGTACTTC.

The CDR3 here is CASSLAGGGNNEQFF. CDR3 DNA sequence: TGTGCCAGCTCATTAGCGGGAGGTGGCAACAATGAGCAGTTCTTC. J is TRBJ2-1 and V is TRBV2, with 10 bases lining up with TRBD2. Germline V gene sequence: CDR1 SNHLY, CDR2 FYNNEI. With V trimmed by 8 bases and J by 5 bases, 9 bases remained unmatched. The CDR3 runs 15 residues.

The rearrangement links TRBV29-1 to TRBJ2-5; 7 nucleotides line up with TRBD2. CDR1 and CDR2 (germline): SQVTM, ANQGSEA. The V gene end was trimmed by 8 bases and the J gene end by 5 bases; junction bases not matched to a gene: 17. The CDR3 spans 15 residues. The CDR3 nucleotides read TGCAGCTGCCGAGGGGATCAGCGGGACTACGAGACCCAGTACTTC. It encodes CSCRGDQRDYETQYF.

The table lists this clonotype with many counts. The chain uses TRBV15 and TRBJ2-1, with D tentatively TRBD2 (5 bases). This CDR3 spans 15 amino acids. Looked up from germline, CDR1 is LNHNV and CDR2 is YYDKDF (reference sequence). V was cut by 0 bases and J by 7 bases, with 13 bases left in between. CDR3 bases: TGTGCCACCAGCAGAGATGACCCTGGGGAGAATGAGCAGTTCTTC. Protein: CATSRDDPGENEQFF.

This clonotype was seen ten or more times. This chain connects TRBV3-1 to TRBJ2-7; D unresolved. CDR1 and CDR2 from the germline V gene are LGHDT and YNNKEL (reference sequence). CDR3 length: 15 residues. V lost 0 bases to trimming and J lost 1 base, with 10 bases between them. For the CDR3, the DNA is TGTGCCAGCAGCCAAGAGATGGGTATTTCCTACGAGCAGTACTTC. Translation: CASSQEMGISYEQYF.

A few counts support this clonotype. The chain uses TRBV9 and TRBJ2-1, with TRBD1 matching over 9 bases. This CDR3 has 16 residues. CDR1 is SGDLS and CDR2 is YYNGEE in the germline V gene. Unmatched junction bases numbered 8, after V lost 4 bases and J lost 3 bases. The CDR3 DNA follows: TGTGCCAGCAGCCCAGGGACAGGGAGTTTCTACAATGAGCAGTTCTTC. It encodes CASSPGTGSFYNEQFF.

The chain combines TRBV10-1 with TRBJ2-1; D gene uncertain. This CDR3 is 14 amino acids long. Germline V gene lookup returns CDR1 WNHNN and CDR2 SYGVQD (reference sequence). The V and J ends lost 0 bases and 7 bases respectively, with 10 bases between them. This CDR3 is CASSESPGKNEQFF. In DNA form, the CDR3 reads TGCGCCAGCAGTGAGTCGCCGGGTAAGAATGAGCAGTTCTTC.